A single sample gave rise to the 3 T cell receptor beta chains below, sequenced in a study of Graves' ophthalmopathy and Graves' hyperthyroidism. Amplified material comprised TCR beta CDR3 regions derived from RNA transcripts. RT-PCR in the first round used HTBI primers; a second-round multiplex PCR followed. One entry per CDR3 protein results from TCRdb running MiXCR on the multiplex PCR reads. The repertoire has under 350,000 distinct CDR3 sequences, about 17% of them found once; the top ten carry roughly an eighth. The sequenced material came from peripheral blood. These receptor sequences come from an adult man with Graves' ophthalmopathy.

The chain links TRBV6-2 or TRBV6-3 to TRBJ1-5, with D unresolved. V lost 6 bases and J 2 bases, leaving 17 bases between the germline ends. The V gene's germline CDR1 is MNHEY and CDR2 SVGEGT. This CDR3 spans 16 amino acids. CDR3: CASRDPGVGGNQPQHF. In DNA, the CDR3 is TGTGCCAGCAGGGATCCGGGTGTTGGGGGCAATCAGCCCCAGCATTTT.

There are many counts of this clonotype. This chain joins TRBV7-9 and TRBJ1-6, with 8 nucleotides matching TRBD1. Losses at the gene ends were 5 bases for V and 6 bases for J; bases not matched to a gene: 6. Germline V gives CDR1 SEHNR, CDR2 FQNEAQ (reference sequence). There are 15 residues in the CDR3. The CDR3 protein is CASSEPDRGNSPLHF. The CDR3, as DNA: TGTGCCAGCAGCGAGCCCGACAGGGGTAATTCACCCCTCCACTTT.

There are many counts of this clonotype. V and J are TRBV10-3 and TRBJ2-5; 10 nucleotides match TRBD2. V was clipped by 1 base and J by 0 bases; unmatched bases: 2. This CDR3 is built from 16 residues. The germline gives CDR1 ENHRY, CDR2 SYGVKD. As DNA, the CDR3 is TGTGCCATCAGTGAGTTGCTAGCGGGGGACCAAGAGACCCAGTACTTC. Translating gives CAISELLAGDQETQYF.